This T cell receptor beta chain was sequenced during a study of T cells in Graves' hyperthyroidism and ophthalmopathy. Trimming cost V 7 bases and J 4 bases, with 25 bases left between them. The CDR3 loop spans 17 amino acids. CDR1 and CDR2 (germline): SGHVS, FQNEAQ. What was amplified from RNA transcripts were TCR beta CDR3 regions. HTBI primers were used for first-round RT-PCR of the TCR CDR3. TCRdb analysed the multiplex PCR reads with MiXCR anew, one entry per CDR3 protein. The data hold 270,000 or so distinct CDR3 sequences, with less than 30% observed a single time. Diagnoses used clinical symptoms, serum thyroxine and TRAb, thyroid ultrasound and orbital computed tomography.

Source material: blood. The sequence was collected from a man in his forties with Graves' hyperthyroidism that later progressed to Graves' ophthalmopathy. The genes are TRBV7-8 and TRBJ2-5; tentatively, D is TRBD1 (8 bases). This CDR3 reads CASTPRATGGVGETQYF. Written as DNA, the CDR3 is TGTGCCAGCACCCCCCGAGCAACAGGGGGGGTCGGAGAGACCCAGTACTTC.